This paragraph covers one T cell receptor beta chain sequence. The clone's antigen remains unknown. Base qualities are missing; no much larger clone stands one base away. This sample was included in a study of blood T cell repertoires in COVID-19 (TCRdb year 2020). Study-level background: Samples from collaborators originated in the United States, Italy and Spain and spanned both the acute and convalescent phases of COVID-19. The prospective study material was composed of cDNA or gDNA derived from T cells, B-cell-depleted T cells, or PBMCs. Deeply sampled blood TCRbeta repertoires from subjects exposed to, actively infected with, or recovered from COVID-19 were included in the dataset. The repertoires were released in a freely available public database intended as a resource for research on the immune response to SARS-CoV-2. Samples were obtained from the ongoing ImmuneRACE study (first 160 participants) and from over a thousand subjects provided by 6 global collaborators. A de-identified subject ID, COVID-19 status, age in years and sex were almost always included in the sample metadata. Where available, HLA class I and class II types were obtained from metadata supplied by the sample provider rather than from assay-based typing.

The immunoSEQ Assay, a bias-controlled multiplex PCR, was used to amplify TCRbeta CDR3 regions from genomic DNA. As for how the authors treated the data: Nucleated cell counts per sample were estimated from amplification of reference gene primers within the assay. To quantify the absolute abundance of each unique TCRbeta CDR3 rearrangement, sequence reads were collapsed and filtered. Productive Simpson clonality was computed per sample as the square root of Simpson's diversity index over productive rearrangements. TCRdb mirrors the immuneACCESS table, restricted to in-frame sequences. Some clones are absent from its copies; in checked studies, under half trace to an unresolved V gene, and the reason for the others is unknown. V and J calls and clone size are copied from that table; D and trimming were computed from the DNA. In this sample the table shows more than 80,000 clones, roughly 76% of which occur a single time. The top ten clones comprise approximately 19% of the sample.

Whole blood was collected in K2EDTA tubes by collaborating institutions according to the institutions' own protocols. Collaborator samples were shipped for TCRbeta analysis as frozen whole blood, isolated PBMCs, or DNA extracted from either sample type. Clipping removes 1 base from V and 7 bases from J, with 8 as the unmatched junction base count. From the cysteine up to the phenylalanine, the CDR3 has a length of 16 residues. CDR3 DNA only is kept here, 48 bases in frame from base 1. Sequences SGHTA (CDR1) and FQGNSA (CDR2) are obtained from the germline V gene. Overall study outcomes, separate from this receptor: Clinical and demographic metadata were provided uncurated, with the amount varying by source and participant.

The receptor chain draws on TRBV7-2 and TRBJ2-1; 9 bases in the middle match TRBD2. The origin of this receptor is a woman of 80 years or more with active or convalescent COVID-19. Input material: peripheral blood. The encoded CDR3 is CASSLVGAGGGNEQFF. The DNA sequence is TGTGCCAGCAGCTTAGTCGGAGCGGGGGGAGGGAATGAGCAGTTCTTC.